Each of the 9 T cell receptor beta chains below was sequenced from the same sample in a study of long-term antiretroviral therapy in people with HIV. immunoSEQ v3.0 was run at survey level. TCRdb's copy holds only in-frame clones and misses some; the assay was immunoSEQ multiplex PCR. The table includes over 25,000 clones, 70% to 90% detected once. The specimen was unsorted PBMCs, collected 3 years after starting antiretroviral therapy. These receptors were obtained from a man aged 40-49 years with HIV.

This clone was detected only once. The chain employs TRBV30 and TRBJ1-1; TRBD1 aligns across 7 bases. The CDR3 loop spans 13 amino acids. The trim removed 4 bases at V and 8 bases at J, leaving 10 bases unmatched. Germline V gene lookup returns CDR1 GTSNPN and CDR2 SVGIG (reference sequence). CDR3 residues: CAWTKGTGDEAFF. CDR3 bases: TGTGCCTGGACTAAGGGAACAGGGGACGAAGCTTTCTTT.

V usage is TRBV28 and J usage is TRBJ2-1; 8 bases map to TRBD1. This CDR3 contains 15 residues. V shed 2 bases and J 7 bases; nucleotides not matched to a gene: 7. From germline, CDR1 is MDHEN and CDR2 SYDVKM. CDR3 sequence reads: CASSLGQGVRNEQFF. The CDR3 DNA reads TGTGCCAGCAGTTTAGGACAGGGTGTTCGAAATGAGCAGTTCTTC.

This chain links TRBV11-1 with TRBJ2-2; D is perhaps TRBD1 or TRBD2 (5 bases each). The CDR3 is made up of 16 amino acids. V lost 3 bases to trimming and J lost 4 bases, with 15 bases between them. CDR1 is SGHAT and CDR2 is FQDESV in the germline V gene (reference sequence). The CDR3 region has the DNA TGTGCCAGCAGCTTGGGGGATCCCCGAGGCACCGGGGAGCTGTTTTTT. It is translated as CASSLGDPRGTGELFF.

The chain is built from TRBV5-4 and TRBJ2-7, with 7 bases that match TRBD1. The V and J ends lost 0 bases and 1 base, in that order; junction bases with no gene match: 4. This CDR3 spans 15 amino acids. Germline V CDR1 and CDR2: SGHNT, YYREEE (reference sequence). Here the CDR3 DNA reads TGTGCCAGCAGCTTGGAACAGGGGCGGTCCTACGAGCAGTACTTC. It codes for CASSLEQGRSYEQYF. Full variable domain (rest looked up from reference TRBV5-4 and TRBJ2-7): ETGVTQSPTHLIKTRGQQVTLRCSSQSGHNTVSWYQQALGQGPQFIFQYYREEENGRGNFPPRFSGLQFPNYSSELNVNALELDDSALYLCASSLEQGRSYEQYFGPGTRLTVT.

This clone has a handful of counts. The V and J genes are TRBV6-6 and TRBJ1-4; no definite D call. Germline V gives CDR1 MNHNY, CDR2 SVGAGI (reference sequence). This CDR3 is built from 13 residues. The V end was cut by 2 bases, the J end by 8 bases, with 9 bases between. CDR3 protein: CASSYTGREKLFF. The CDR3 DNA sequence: TGTGCCAGCAGTTACACCGGGAGGGAAAAACTGTTTTTT.

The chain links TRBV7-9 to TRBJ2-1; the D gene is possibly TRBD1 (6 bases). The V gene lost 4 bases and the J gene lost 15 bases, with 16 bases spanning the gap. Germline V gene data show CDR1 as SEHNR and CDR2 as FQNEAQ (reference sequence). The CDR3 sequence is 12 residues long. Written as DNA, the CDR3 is TGTGCCAGCAGCTCCTCCGGGACACCGTGGTTCTTC. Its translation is CASSSSGTPWFF.

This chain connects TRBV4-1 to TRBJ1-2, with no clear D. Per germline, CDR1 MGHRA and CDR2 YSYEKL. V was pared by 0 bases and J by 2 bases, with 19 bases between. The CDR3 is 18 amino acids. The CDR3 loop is CASSQDVTVLSLNYGYTF. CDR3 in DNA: TGCGCCAGCAGCCAAGATGTCACAGTCCTAAGCCTAAACTATGGCTACACCTTC.

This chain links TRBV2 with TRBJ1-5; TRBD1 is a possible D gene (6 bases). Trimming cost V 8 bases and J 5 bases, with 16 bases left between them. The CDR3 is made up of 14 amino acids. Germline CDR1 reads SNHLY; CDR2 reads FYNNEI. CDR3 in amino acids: CASAVEGVYQPQHF. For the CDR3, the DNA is TGTGCCAGCGCTGTGGAGGGGGTCTATCAGCCCCAGCATTTT.

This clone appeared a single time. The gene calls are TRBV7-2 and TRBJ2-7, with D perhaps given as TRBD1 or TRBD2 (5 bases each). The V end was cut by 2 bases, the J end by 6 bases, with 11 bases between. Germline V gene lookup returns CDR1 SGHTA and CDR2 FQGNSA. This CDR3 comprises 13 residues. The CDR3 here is CASSLKGPVEQYF. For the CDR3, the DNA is TGTGCCAGCAGCTTAAAGGGACCGGTCGAGCAGTACTTC. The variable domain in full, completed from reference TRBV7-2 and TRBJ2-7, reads GAGVSQSPSNKVTEKGKDVELRCDPISGHTALYWYRQSLGQGLEFLIYFQGNSAPDKSGLPSDRFSAERTGGSVSTLTIQRTQQEDSAVYLCASSLKGPVEQYFGPGTRLTVT.